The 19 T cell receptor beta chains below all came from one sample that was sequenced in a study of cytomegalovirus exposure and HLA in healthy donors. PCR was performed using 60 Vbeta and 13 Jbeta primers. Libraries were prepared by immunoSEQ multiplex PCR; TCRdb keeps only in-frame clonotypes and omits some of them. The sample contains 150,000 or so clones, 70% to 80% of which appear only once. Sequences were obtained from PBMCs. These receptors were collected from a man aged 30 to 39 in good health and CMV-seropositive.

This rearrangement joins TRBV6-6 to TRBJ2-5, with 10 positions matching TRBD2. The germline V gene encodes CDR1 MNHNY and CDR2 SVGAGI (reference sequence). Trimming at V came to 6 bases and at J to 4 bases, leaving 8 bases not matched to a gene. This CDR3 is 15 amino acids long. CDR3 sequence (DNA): TGTGCCAGCAGCCTAGCGGGAGCTCGTATAGAGACCCAGTACTTC. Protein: CASSLAGARIETQYF.

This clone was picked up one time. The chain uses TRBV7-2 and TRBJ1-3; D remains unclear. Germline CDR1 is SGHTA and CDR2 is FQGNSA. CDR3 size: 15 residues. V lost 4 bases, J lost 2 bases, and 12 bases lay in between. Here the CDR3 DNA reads TGTGCCAGCAGCTCCCGAGTCGGGGCTGGAAACACCATATATTTT. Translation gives CASSSRVGAGNTIYF.

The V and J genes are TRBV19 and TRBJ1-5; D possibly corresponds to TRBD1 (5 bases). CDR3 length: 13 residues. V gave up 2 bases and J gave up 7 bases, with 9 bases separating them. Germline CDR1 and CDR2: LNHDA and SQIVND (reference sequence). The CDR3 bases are TGTGCCAGTAGTATATGGGGGGGGCAGCCCCAGCATTTT. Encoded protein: CASSIWGGQPQHF.

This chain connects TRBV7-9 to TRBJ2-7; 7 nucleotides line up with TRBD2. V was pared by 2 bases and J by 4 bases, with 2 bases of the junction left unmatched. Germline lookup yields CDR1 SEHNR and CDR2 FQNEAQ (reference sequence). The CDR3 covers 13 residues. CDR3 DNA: TGTGCCAGCAGCTTACAGCGGGGATACGAGCAGTACTTC. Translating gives CASSLQRGYEQYF.

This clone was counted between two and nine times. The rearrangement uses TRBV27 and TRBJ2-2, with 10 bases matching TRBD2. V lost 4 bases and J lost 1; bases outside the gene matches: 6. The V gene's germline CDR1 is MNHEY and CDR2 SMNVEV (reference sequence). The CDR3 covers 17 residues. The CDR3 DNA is TGTGCCAGCAGTTATCTTCGGACTAGCGGGAACACCGGGGAGCTGTTTTTT. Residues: CASSYLRTSGNTGELFF.

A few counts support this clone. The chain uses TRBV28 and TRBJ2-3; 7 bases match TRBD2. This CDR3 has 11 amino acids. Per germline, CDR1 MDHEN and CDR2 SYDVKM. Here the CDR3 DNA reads TGTACGAGACTAGCCACAGATACGCAGTATTTT. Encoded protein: CTRLATDTQYF.

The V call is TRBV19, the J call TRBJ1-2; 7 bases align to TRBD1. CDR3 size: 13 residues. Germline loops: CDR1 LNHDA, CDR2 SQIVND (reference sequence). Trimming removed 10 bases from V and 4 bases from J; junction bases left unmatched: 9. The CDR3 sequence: CATLDRFLYGYTF. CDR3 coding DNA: TGTGCCACCCTGGACAGGTTCCTCTATGGCTACACCTTC.

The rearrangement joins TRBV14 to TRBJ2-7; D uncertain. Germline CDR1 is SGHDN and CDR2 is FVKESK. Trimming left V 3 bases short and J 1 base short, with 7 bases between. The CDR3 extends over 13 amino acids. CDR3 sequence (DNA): TGTGCCAGCAGCCATGCCGGTTCCTACGAGCAGTACTTC. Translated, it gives CASSHAGSYEQYF.

The CDR3 coding sequence is TGCGCCAGCAGCTTGGTAAGGACAGGTTACGAGCAGTACTTC. Translation: CASSLVRTGYEQYF. The rearrangement links TRBV5-1 to TRBJ2-7; 7 bases align to TRBD1. Unmatched junction bases numbered 4, after V lost 0 bases and J lost 4 bases. The germline gives CDR1 SGHRS, CDR2 YFSETQ. The CDR3 runs 14 residues.

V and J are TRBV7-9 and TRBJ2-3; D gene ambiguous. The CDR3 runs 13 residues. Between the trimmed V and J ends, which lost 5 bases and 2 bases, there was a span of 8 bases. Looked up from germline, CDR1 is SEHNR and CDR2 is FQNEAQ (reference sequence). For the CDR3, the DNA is TGTGCCAGCAGCACTCCCTCCACAGATACGCAGTATTTT. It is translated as CASSTPSTDTQYF.

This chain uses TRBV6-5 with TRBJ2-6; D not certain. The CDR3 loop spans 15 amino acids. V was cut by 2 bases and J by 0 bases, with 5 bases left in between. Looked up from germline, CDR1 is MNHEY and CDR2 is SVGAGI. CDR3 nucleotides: TGTGCCAGCAGTTACGTGAGCTCTGGGGCCAACGTCCTGACTTTC. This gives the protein CASSYVSSGANVLTF.

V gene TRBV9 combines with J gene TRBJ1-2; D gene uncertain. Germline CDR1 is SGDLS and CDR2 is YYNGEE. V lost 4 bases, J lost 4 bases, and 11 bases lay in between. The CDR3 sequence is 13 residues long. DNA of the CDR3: TGTGCCAGCAGCAACCAGGCCTTCTATGGCTACACCTTC. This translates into CASSNQAFYGYTF.

The CDR3 region is CATTRGASGFNEQYF. The DNA of the CDR3 is TGTGCCACGACCCGAGGGGCTAGCGGGTTCAACGAGCAGTACTTC. The J gene is TRBJ2-5, the V gene TRBV6-5, with 8 bases identical to TRBD2. The closer fit of TRBJ2-7 to the DNA end suggests the J call may be wrong. Germline values: CDR1 MNHEY, CDR2 SVGAGI. This CDR3 has 15 amino acids.

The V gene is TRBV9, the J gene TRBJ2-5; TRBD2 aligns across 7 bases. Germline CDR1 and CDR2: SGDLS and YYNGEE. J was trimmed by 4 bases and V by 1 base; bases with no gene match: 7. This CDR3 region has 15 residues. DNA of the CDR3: TGTGCCAGCAGCGTAACCCTCGGGAGGACAGAGACCCAGTACTTC. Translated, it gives CASSVTLGRTETQYF.

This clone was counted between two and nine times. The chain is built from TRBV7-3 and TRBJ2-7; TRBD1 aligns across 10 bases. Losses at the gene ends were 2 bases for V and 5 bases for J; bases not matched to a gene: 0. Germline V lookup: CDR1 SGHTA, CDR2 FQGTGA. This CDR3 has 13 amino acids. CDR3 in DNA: TGTGCCAGCAGCTTAGGGACAGGGGACGAGCAGTACTTC. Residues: CASSLGTGDEQYF.

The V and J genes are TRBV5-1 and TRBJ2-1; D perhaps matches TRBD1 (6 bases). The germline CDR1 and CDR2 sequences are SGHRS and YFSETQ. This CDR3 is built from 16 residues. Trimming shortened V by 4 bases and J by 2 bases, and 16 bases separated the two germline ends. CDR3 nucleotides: TGCGCCAGCAGCCATAATCCGGACAGCACCTACAATGAGCAGTTCTTC. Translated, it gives CASSHNPDSTYNEQFF.

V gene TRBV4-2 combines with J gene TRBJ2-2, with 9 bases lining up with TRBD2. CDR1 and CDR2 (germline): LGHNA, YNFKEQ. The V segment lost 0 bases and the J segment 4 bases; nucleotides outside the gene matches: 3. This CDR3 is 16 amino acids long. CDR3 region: CASSQDLAGVTGELFF. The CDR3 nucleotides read TGTGCCAGCAGCCAAGATTTAGCGGGAGTCACCGGGGAGCTGTTTTTT.

The CDR3 region is CASSIQGQYQETQYF. In nucleotides, the CDR3 is TGTGCCAGTAGTATCCAGGGCCAGTACCAAGAGACCCAGTACTTC. The chain employs TRBV19 and TRBJ2-5; D may be TRBD1 (5 bases). The CDR3 totals 15 residues. CDR1 LNHDA and CDR2 SQIVND come from the germline V gene (reference sequence). With 3 bases removed from V and 0 bases from J, the gap between germline ends came to 11 bases.

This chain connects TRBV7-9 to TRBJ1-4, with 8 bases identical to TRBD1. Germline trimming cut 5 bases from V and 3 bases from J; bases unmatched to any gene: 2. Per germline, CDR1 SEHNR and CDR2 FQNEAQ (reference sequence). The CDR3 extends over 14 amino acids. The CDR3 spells CASSRQGSNEKLFF. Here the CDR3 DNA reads TGTGCCAGCAGCCGACAGGGGTCTAATGAAAAACTGTTTTTT. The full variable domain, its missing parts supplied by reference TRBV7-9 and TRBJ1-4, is DTGVSQNPRHKITKRGQNVTFRCDPISEHNRLYWYRQTLGQGPEFLTYFQNEAQLEKSRLLSDRFSAERPKGSFSTLEIQRTEQGDSAMYLCASSRQGSNEKLFFGSGTQLSVL.